This TCR beta chain was sequenced in a study of regulatory T cells in long-lasting Graves disease. Findings of the study overall: There was favoring of TRBV28, TRBJ1-2 and TRBJ2-5 in persistent disease. Lower TCR diversity characterized persistent Graves' patients relative to newly diagnosed patients.

The time point here: persistent/refractory GD, antithyroid drugs over 5 years with positive TRAb. Generation of the TCR library employed RNA extracted from PBMCs. In the case of this clonotype: Its antigen is unknown. A much larger clone differs from this one at a single base, so this may be a read error.

Relying on iRepertoire HTBI primers and Arm-PCR of CDR3 regions, the team built TCR beta libraries. TCRdb re-called the multiplex PCR reads with MiXCR, one entry per CDR3 protein. In the table there are around 460,000 distinct CDR3 sequences, roughly 21% of which are singletons. The CDR3 is made up of 15 amino acids. This material consisted of peripheral blood mononuclear cells (PBMCs), taken when the disease was refractory, from a patient treated with antithyroid drugs. The rearrangement links TRBV12-3 or TRBV12-4 to TRBJ2-7, with D maybe TRBD2 (6 bases). The receptor was isolated from a female donor with Graves disease. This CDR3 reads CASSLSGTLSYEQCF. The CDR3 DNA is TGTGCCAGCAGTTTGTCCGGGACTCTCTCCTACGAGCAGTGCTTC.